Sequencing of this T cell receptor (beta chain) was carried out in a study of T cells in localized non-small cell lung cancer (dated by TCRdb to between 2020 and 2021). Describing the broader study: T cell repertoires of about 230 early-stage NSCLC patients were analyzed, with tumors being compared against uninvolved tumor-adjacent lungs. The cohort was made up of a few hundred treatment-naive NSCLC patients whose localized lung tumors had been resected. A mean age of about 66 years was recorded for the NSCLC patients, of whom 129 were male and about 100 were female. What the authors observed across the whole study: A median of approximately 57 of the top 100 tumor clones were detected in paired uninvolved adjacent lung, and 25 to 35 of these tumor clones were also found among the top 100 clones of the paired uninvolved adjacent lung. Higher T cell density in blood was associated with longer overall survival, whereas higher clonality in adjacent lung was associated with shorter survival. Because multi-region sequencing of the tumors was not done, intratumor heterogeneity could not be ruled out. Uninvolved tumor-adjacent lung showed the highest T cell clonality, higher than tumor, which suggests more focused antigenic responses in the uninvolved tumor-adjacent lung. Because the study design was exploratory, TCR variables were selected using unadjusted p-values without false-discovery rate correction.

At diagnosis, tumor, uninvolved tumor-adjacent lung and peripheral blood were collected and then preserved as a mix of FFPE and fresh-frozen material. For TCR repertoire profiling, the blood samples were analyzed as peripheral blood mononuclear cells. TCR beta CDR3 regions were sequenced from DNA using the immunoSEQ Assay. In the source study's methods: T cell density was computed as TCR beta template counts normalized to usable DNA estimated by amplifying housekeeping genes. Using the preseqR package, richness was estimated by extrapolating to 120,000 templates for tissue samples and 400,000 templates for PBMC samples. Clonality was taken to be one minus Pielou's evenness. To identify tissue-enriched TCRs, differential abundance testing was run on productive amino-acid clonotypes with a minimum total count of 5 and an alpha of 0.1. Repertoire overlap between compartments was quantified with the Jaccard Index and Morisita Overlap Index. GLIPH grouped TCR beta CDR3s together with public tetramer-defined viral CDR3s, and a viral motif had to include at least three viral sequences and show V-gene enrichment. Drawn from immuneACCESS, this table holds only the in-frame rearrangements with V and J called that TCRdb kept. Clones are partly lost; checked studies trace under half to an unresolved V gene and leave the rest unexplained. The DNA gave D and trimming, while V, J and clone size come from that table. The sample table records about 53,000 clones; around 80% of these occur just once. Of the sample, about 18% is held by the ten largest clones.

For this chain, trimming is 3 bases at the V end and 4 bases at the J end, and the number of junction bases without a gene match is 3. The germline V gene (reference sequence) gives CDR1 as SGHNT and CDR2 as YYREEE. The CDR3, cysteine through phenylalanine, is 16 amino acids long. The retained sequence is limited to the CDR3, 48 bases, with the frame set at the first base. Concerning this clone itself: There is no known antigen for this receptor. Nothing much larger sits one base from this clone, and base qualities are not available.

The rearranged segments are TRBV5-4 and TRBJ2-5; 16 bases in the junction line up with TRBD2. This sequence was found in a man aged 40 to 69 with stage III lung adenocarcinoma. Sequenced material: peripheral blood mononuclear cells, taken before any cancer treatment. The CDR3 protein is CASSWGLAGGLETQYF. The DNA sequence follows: TGTGCCAGCAGCTGGGGACTAGCGGGAGGGCTAGAGACCCAGTACTTC.